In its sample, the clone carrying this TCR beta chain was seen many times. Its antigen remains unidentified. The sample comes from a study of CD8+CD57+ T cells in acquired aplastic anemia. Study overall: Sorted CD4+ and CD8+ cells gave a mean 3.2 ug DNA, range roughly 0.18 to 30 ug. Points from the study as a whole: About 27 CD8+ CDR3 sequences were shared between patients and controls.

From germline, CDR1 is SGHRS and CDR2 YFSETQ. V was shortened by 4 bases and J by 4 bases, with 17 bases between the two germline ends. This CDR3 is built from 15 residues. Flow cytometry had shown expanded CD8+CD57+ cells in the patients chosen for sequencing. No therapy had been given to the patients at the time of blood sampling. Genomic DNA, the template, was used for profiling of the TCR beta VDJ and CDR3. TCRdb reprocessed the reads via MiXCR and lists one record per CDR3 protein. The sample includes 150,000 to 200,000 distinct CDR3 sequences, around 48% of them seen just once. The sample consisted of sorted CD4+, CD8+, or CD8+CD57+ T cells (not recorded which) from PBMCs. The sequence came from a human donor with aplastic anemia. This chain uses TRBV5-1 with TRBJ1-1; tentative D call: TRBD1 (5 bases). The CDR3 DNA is TGCGCCAGCAGCGATACTGCCCGTACAGGCACTGAAGCTTTCTTT. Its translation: CASSDTARTGTEAFF.